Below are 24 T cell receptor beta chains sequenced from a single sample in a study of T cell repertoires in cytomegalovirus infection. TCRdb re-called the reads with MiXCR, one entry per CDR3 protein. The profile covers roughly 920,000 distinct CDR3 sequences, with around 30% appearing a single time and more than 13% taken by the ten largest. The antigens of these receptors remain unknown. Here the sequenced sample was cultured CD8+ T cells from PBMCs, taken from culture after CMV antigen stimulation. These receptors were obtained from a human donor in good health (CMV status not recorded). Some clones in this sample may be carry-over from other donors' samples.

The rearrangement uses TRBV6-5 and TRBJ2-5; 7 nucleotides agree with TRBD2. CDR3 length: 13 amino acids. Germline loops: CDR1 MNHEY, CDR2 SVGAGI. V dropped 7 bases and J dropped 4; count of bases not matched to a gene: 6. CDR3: CASTVGGTETQYF. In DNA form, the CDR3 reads TGTGCCAGCACCGTGGGGGGGACAGAGACCCAGTACTTC.

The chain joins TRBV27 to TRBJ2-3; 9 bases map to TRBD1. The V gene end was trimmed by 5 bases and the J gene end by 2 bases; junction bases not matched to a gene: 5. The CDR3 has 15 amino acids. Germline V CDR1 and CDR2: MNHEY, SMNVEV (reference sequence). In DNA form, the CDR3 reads TGTGCCAGCAGTACCCGGGACAGGGTCACAGATACGCAGTATTTT. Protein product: CASSTRDRVTDTQYF.

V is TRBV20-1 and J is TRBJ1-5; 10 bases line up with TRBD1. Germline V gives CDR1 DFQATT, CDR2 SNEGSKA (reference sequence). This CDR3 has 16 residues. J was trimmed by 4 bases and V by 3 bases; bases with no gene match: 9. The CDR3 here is CSASTPGQGWNQPQHF. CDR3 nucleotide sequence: TGCAGTGCTAGTACCCCGGGACAGGGGTGGAATCAGCCCCAGCATTTT.

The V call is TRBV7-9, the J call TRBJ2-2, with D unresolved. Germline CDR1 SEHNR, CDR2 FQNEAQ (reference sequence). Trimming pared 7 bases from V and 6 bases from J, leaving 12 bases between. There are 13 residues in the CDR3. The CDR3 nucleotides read TGTGCCAGCAACCCCGGCTGGCCCGGGGAGCTGTTTTTT. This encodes CASNPGWPGELFF.

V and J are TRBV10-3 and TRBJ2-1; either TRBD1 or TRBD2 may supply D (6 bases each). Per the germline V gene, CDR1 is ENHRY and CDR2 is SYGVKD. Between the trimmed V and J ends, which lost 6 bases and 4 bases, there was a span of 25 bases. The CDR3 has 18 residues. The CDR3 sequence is CAISNPESEGGGYNEQFF. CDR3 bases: TGTGCCATCAGCAACCCTGAAAGCGAGGGGGGCGGGTACAATGAGCAGTTCTTC.

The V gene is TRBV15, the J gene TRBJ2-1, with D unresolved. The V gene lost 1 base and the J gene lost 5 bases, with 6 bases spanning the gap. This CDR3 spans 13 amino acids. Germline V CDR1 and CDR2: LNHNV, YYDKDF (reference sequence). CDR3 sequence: CATSRVDDNEQFF. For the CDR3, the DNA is TGTGCCACCAGCAGAGTGGACGACAATGAGCAGTTCTTC.

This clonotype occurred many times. CDR3 coding DNA: TGTGCTAGTGGTACGGGACAGTTCGAAGCTTTCTTT. Translated, it gives CASGTGQFEAFF. The genes are TRBV12-5 and TRBJ1-1; TRBD1 matches 7 bases. CDR1 and CDR2 from the germline V gene are LGHNT and FRNRAP. The length of the CDR3 is 12 residues. J lost 8 bases, V lost 5 bases, and 5 bases had no gene match.

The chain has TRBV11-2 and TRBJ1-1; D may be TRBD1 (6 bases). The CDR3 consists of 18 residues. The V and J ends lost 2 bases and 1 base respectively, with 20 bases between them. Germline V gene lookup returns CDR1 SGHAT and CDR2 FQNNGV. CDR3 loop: CASSLWVLTLGGNTEAFF. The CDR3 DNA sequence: TGTGCCAGCAGCTTATGGGTTTTGACACTAGGGGGGAACACTGAAGCTTTCTTT. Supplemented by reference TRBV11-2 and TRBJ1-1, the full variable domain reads EAGVAQSPRYKIIEKRQSVAFWCNPISGHATLYWYQQILGQGPKLLIQFQNNGVVDDSQLPKDRFSAERLKGVDSTLKIQPAKLEDSAVYLCASSLWVLTLGGNTEAFFGQGTRLTVV.

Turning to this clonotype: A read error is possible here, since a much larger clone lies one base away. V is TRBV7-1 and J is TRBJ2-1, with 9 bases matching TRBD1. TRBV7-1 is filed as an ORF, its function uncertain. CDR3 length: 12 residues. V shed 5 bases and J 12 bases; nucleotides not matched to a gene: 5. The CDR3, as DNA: TGTGCCAGCAGCAGGACAGGGGTAGTGCAGTTCTTC. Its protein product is CASSRTGVVQFF.

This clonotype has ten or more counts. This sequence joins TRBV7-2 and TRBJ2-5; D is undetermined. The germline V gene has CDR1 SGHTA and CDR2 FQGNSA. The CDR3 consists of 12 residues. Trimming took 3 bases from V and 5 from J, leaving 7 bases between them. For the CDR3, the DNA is TGTGCCAGCAGCTTGTATGGTGAGACCCAGTACTTC. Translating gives CASSLYGETQYF.

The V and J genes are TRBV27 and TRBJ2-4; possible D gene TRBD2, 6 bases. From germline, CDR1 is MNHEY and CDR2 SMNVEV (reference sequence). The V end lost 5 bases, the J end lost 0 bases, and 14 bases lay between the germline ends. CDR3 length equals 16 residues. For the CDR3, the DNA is TGTGCCAGCAGTGTCGGGGGTTCCCTAGCCAAAAACATTCAGTACTTC. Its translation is CASSVGGSLAKNIQYF.

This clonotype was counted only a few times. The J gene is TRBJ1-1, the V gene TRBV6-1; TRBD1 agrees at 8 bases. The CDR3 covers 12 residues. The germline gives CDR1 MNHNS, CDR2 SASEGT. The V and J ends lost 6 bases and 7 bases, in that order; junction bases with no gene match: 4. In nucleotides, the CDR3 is TGTGCCAGCAGGACAGGGGACCTTGAAGCTTTCTTT. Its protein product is CASRTGDLEAFF.

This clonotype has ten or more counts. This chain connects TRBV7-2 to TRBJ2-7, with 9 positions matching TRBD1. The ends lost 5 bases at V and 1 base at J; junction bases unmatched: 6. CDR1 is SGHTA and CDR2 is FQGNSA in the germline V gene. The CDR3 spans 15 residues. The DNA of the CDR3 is TGTGCCAGCAGCCAGGACAGGGGCACATCCTACGAGCAGTACGTC. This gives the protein CASSQDRGTSYEQYV.

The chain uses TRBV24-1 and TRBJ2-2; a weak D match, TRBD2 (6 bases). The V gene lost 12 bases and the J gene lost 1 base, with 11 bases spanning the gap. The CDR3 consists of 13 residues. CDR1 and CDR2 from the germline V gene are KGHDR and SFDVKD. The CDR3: CAASGGNTGELFF. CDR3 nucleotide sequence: TGTGCCGCCTCCGGGGGGAACACCGGGGAGCTGTTTTTT.

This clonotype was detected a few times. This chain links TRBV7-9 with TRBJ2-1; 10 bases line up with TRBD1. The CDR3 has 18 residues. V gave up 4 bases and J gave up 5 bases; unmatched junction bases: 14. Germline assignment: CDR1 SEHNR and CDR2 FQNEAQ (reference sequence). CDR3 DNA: TGTGCCAGCAGCTCGTTGGGACAGGGGACCATCGGAGACAATGAGCAGTTCTTC. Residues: CASSSLGQGTIGDNEQFF.

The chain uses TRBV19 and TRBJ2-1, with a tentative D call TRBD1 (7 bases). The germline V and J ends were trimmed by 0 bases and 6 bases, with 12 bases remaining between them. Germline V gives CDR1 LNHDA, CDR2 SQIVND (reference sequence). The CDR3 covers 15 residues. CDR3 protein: CASSIDPGGGNEQFF. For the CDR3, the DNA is TGTGCCAGTAGTATAGATCCAGGGGGAGGCAATGAGCAGTTCTTC.

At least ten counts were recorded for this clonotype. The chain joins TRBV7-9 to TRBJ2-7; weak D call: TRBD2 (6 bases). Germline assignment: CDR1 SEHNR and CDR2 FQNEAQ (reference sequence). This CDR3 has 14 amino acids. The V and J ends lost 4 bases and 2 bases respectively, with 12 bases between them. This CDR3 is CASSWGVQTYEQYF. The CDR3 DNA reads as TGTGCCAGCAGCTGGGGGGTACAAACCTACGAGCAGTACTTC.

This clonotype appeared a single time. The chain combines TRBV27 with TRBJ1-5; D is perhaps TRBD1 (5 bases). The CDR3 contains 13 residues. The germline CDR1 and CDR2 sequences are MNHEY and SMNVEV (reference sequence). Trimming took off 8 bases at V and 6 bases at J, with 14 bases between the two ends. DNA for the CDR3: TGTGCCAGCGCTTCTCAGGGTTTTCAGCCCCAGCATTTT. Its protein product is CASASQGFQPQHF.

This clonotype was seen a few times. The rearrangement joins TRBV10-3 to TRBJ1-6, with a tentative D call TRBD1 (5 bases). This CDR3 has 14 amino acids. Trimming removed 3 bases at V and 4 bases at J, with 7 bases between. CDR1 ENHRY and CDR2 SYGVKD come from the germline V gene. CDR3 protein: CAISDGGYNSPLHF. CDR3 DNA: TGTGCCATCAGTGATGGGGGGTATAATTCACCCCTCCACTTT.

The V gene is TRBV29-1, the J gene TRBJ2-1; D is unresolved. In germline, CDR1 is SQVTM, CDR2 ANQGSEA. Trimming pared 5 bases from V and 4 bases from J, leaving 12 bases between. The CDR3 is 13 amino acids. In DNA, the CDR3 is TGCAGCGTTCAAGGAATCCTTTACAATGAGCAGTTCTTC. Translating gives CSVQGILYNEQFF.

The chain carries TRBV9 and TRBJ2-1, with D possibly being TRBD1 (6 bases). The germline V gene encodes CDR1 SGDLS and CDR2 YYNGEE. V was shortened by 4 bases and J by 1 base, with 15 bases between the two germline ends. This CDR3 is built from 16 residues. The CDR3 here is CASSLGRGKSYNEQFF. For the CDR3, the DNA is TGTGCCAGCAGCCTCGGAAGGGGGAAGTCCTACAATGAGCAGTTCTTC.

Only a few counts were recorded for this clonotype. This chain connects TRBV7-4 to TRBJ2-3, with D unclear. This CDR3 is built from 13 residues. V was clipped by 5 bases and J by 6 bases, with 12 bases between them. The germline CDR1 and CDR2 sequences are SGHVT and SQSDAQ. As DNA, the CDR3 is TGTGCCAGCAGCATTCCGTCCATGGATACGCAGTATTTT. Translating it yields CASSIPSMDTQYF.

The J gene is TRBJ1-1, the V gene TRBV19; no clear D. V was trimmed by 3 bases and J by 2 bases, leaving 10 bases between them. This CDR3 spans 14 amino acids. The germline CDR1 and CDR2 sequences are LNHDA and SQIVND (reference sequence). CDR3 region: CASSIDGVNTEAFF. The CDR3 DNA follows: TGTGCCAGTAGTATTGATGGGGTAAACACTGAAGCTTTCTTT. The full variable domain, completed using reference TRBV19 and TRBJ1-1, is DGGITQSPKYLFRKEGQNVTLSCEQNLNHDAMYWYRQDPGQGLRLIYYSQIVNDFQKGDIAEGYSVSREKKESFPLTVTSAQKNPTAFYLCASSIDGVNTEAFFGQGTRLTVV.

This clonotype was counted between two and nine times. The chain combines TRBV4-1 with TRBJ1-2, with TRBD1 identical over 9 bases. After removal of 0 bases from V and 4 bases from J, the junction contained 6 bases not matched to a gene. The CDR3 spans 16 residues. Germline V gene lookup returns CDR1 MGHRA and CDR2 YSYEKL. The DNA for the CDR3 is TGCGCCAGCAGCCAAGATCGGACAGGGGCGGGCTATGGCTACACCTTC. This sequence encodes CASSQDRTGAGYGYTF.